One and the same sample provided the 5 T cell receptor beta chains below, sequenced in a study of shared clonotypes between healthy human individuals. CD45RO-negative, CCR7-selected cells formed the naive CD8 fraction, which excluded terminally differentiated effector memory CD45RA+ cells. Method: immunoSEQ multiplex PCR; TCRdb's copy keeps in-frame clones and lacks some. The data show roughly 2 million clones, just under 95% seen once. The sample comprised naive CD8+ T cells sorted from blood. These receptors were obtained from a young man in good health.

This chain joins TRBV18 and TRBJ2-1, with D unresolved. V was trimmed by 9 bases and J by 2 bases, leaving 17 bases between them. The CDR3 has 15 residues. In germline, CDR1 is KGHSH, CDR2 LQKENI. In DNA form, the CDR3 reads TGTGCCAGTTTGCCAGAAGGGAACCCCTACAATGAGCAGTTCTTC. Translation gives CASLPEGNPYNEQFF.

The chain has TRBV7-9 and TRBJ1-1, with TRBD1 matching 12 bases. V lost 0 bases and J lost 1; bases outside the gene matches: 3. CDR3 size: 17 residues. Germline V gene sequence: CDR1 SEHNR, CDR2 FQNEAQ (reference sequence). The CDR3 is CASSLAPGQGANTEAFF. The CDR3 nucleotides read TGTGCCAGCAGCTTAGCGCCGGGACAGGGGGCGAACACTGAAGCTTTCTTT.

Written as DNA, the CDR3 is TGTGCCAGCAGCGGGGGGGGGACCTACGAGCAGTACTTC. It is translated as CASSGGGTYEQYF. V gene TRBV7-6 combines with J gene TRBJ2-7; 7 nucleotides line up with TRBD2. There are 13 residues in the CDR3. Germline V gene sequence: CDR1 SGHVS, CDR2 FNYEAQ. The ends lost 5 bases at V and 2 bases at J; junction bases unmatched: 3.

This chain uses TRBV7-9 with TRBJ2-5; 10 bases map to TRBD1. The V and J ends lost 3 bases and 5 bases, in that order; junction bases with no gene match: 9. Germline CDR1 reads SEHNR; CDR2 reads FQNEAQ (reference sequence). The CDR3 sequence is 16 residues long. In DNA, the CDR3 is TGTGCCAGCAGCTTTACCGGGACAGGGGATGTGGAGACCCAGTACTTC. Protein: CASSFTGTGDVETQYF.

This CDR3 is CASSVGGVPTMKQFF. CDR3 nucleotide sequence: TGTGCCAGCAGCGTAGGGGGGGTCCCTACAATGAAGCAGTTCTTC. The V and J genes are TRBV9 and TRBJ2-1; a weak D match, TRBD2 (6 bases). The CDR3 length is 15 residues. Per the germline V gene, CDR1 is SGDLS and CDR2 is YYNGEE. Trimming shortened V by 0 bases and J by 11 bases, and 18 bases separated the two germline ends.